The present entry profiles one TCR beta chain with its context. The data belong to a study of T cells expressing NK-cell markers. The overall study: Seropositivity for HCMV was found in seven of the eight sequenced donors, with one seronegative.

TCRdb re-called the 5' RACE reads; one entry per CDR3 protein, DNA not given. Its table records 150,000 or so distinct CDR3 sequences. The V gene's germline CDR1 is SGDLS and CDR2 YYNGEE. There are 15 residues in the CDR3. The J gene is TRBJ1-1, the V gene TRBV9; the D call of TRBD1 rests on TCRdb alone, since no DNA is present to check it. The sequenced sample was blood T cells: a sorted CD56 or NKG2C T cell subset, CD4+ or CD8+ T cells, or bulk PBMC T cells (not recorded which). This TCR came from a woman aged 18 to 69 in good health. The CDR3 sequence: CASAPRGAVNTEAFF.